This TCR beta chain derives from a study of PD-1 blockade in classical Hodgkin lymphoma. Of note for this clone: Its antigen remains unidentified. Other nucleotide sequences from this sample produce the same CDR3.

Study outcomes and limitations: Patients with a complete response exhibited baseline diversity comparable to newly diagnosed patients. The CD4+ diversity rise by C4D1 was clearest in complete responders.

Time point: cycle 4 day 1 (C4D1), after 5 to 7 weeks of nivolumab. All trial patients relapsed after autologous stem cell transplantation. Method: immunoSEQ multiplex PCR; TCRdb's copy keeps in-frame clones and lacks some. The sample records about 25,000 clones, under 90% being singletons. Germline CDR1 is PRHDT and CDR2 is FYEKMQ (reference sequence). J lost 4 bases, V lost 2 bases, and 2 bases had no gene match. The CDR3 is made up of 14 amino acids. The TCR originated in a human donor with classical Hodgkin lymphoma. The input for sequencing was peripheral blood mononuclear cells (PBMCs), taken before the fourth cycle of nivolumab. J is TRBJ2-1 and V is TRBV13; 7 nucleotides align to TRBD1. Here the CDR3 reads CASSLWDRYNEQFF. CDR3 in DNA: TGTGCCAGCAGCTTATGGGACAGATACAATGAGCAGTTCTTC.